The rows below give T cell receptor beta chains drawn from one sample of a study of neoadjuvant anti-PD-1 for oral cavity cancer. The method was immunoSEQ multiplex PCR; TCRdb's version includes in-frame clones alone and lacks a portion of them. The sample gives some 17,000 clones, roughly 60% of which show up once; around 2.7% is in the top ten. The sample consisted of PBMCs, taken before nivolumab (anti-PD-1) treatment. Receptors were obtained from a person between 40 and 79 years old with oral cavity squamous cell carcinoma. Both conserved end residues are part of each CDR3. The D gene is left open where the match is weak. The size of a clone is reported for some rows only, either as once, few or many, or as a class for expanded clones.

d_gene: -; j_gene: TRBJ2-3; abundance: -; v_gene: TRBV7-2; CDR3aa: CASKDGSGTDTQYF; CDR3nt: TGTGCCAGCAAAGACGGGAGTGGCACAGATACGCAGTATTTT
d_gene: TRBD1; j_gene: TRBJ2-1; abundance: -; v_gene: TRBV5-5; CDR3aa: CASSLRGSPNNEQFF; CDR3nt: TGTGCCAGCAGCCTCAGGGGGAGTCCGAACAATGAGCAGTTCTTC
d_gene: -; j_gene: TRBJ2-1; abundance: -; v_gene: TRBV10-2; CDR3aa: CASSYRSGTDNEQFF; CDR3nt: TGCGCCAGCAGCTACCGTAGCGGGACAGACAATGAGCAGTTCTTC
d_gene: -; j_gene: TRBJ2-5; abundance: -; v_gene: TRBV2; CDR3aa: CASSVQVQETQYF; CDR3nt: TGTGCCAGCAGTGTACAAGTCCAAGAGACCCAGTACTTC
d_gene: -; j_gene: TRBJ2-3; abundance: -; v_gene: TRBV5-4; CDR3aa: CASSLKRTSTDTQYF; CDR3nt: TGTGCCAGCAGCTTGAAGAGGACCTCCACAGATACGCAGTATTTT
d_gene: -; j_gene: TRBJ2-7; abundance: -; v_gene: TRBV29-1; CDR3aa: CSVGGEGPLREQYF; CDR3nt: TGCAGCGTTGGAGGTGAAGGACCACTACGAGAGCAGTACTTC
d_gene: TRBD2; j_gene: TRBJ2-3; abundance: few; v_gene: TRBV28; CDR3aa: CASSLTRLAGDTQYF; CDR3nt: TGTGCCAGCAGTTTAACCCGACTAGCCGGAGATACGCAGTATTTT
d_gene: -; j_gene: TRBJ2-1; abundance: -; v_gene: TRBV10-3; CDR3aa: CAISGTGKYNEQFF; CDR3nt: TGTGCCATCAGCGGGACCGGAAAGTACAATGAGCAGTTCTTC
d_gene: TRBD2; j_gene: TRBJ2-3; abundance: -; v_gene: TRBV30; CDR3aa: CAWNTGGRGDTQYF; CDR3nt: TGTGCCTGGAATACGGGAGGGCGAGGAGATACGCAGTATTTT
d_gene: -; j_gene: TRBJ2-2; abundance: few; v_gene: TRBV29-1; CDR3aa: CSVVLTGELFF; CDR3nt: TGCAGCGTCGTTTTAACCGGGGAGCTGTTTTTT
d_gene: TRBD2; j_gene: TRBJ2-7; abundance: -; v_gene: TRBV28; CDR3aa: CVSRGGYEQYF; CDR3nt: TGTGTCAGTCGGGGGGGCTACGAGCAGTACTTC
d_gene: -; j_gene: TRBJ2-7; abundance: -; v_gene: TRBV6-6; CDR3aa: CASRPSLAGSLYEQYF; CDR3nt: TGTGCCAGCAGACCCTCACTAGCCGGATCTCTCTACGAGCAGTACTTC
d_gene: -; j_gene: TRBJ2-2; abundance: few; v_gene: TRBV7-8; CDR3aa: CASSLLALVERDGGELFF; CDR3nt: TGTGCCAGCAGCTTACTTGCCCTAGTAGAGAGGGATGGCGGGGAGCTGTTTTTT
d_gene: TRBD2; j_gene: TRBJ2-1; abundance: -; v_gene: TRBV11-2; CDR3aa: CASSQGGLAANEQFF; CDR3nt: TGTGCCAGCAGCCAGGGGGGACTAGCGGCCAATGAGCAGTTCTTC
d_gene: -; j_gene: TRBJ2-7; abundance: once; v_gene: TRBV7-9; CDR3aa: CASSYSYSYEQYF; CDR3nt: TGTGCCAGCAGTTACAGTTATTCCTACGAGCAGTACTTC
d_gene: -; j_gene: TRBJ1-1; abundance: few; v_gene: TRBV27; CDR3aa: CASSFRQGNTEAFF; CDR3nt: TGTGCCAGCAGTTTTAGGCAGGGCAACACTGAAGCTTTCTTT
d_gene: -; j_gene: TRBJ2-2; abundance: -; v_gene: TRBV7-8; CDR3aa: CASSAISGGLTGELFF; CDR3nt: TGTGCCAGCAGCGCCATATCTGGGGGATTGACCGGGGAGCTGTTTTTT
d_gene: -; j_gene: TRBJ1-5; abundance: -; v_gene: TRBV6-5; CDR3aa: CASNRLGEGPQHF; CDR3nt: TGTGCCAGCAATCGACTGGGAGAGGGTCCCCAGCATTTT
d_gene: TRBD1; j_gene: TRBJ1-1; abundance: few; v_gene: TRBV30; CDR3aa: CAWAPGTGWNTEAFF; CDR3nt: TGTGCCTGGGCACCCGGGACAGGATGGAACACTGAAGCTTTCTTT
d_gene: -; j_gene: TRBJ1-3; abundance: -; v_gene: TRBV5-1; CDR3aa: CASSLEVAGNTIYF; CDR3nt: TGCGCCAGCAGCTTGGAGGTCGCTGGAAACACCATATATTTT
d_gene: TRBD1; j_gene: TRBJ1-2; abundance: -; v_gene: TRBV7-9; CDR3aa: CASSHRDREGYGYTF; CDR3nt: TGTGCCAGCAGCCATCGGGACAGGGAGGGCTATGGCTACACCTTC
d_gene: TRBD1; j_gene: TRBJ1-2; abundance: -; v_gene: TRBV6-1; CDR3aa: CASSEALQGDGYTF; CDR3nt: TGTGCCAGCAGTGAAGCGCTTCAGGGGGACGGCTACACCTTC
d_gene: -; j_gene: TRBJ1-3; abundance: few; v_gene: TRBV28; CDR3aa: CASSLLGGNTIYF; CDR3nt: TGTGCCAGCAGTTTGTTGGGTGGAAACACCATATATTTT
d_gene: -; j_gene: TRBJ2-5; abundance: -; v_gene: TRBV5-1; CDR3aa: CASRPAGEETQYF; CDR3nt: TGCGCCAGCAGGCCAGCGGGCGAAGAGACCCAGTACTTC
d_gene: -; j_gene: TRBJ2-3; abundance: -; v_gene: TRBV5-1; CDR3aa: CASSFTGTDTQYF; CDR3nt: TGCGCCAGCAGCTTTACGGGCACAGATACGCAGTATTTT
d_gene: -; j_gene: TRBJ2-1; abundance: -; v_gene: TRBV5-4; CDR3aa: CASSLRADSYNEQFF; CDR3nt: TGTGCCAGCAGCTTGCGTGCGGACTCCTACAATGAGCAGTTCTTC
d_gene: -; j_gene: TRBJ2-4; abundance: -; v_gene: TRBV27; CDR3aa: CASSPSLGSTGLLAKNIQYF; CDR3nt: TGTGCCAGCAGTCCCTCCCTGGGATCGACTGGACTCCTAGCCAAAAACATTCAGTACTTC
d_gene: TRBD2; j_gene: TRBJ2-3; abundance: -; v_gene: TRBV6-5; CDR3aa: CASSYGPSGNTDTQYF; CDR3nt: TGTGCCAGCAGTTACGGACCTAGCGGGAACACAGATACGCAGTATTTT
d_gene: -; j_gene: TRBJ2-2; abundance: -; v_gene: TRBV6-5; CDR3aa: CASFGTLNTGELFF; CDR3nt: TGTGCCAGCTTCGGGACACTAAACACCGGGGAGCTGTTTTTT
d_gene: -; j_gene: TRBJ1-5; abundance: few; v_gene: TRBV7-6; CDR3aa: CASSSTDGQPQHF; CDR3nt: TGTGCCAGCAGCTCAACGGATGGTCAGCCCCAGCATTTT
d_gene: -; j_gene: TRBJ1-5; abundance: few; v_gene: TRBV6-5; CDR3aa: CASSYSRALNQPQHF; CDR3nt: TGTGCCAGCAGTTACTCGCGGGCACTAAATCAGCCCCAGCATTTT
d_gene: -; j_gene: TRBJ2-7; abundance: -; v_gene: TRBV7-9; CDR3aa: CASSLTSYEQYF; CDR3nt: TGTGCCAGCAGCTTAACTAGCTACGAGCAGTACTTC
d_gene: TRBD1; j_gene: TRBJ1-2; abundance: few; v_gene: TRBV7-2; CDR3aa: CASSLQRDRAGYTF; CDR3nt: TGTGCCAGCAGCTTACAACGGGACAGGGCTGGCTACACCTTC
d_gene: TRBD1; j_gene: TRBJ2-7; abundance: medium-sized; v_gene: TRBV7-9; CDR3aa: CASSLVSTGGEQYF; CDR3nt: TGTGCCAGCAGCTTAGTCTCGACAGGGGGCGAGCAGTACTTC
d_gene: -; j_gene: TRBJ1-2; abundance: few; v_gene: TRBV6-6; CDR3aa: CAGLDSLNYGYTF; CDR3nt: TGTGCCGGATTGGACAGTCTCAACTATGGCTACACCTTC
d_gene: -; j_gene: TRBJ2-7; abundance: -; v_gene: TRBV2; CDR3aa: CASSEMGDYEQYF; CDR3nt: TGTGCCAGCAGTGAAATGGGAGACTACGAGCAGTACTTC
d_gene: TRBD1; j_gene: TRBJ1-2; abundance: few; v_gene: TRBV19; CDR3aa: CASSIGQANDYGYTF; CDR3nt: TGTGCCAGTAGTATTGGACAGGCGAACGACTATGGCTACACCTTC
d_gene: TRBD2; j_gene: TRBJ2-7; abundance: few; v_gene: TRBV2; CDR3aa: CASSPGLGYEQYF; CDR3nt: TGTGCCAGCAGTCCTGGACTAGGCTACGAGCAGTACTTC
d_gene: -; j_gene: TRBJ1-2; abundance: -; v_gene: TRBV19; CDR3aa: CASSTAGLWYGYTF; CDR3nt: TGTGCCAGTAGTACAGCAGGCCTGTGGTATGGCTACACCTTC
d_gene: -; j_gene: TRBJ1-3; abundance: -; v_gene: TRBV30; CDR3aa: CAWSPQGGFSSGNTIYF; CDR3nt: TGTGCCTGGAGTCCCCAGGGTGGCTTTAGCTCTGGAAACACCATATATTTT
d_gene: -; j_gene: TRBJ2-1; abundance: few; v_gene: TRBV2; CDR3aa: CASSVQGGEQFF; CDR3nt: TGTGCCAGCAGTGTACAGGGCGGTGAGCAGTTCTTC
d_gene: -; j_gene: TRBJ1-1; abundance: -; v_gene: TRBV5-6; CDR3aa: CASSFPGRTTEAFF; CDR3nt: TGTGCCAGCAGCTTCCCCGGACGGACCACTGAAGCTTTCTTT
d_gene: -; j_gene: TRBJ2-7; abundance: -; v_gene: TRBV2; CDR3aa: CASSKDSYEQYF; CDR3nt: TGTGCCAGCAGTAAGGACTCCTACGAGCAGTACTTC
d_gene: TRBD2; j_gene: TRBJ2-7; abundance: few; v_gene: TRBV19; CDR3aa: CASSIASGYEQYF; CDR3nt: TGTGCCAGTAGTATAGCTAGCGGCTACGAGCAGTACTTC
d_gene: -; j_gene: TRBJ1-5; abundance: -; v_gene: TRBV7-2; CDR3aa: CASSLAPGQRQPQHF; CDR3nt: TGTGCCAGCAGCTTAGCACCGGGACAACGTCAGCCCCAGCATTTT
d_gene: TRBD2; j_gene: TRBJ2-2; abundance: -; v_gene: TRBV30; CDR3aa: CAWSRLAGFTGELFF; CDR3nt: TGTGCCTGGAGTAGGCTAGCGGGATTCACCGGGGAGCTGTTTTTT
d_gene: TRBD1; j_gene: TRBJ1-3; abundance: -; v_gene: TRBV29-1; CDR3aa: CSVGQGAAGTIYF; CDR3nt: TGCAGCGTTGGACAGGGGGCGGCCGGCACCATATATTTT
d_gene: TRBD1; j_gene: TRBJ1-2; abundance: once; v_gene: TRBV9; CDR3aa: CASSPGGAHYGYTF; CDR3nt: TGTGCCAGCAGCCCAGGGGGCGCCCACTATGGCTACACCTTC
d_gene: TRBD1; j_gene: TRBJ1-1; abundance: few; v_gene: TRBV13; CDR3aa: CASSRRQGGFDEAFF; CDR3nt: TGTGCCAGCAGCAGAAGACAGGGAGGATTTGATGAAGCTTTCTTT
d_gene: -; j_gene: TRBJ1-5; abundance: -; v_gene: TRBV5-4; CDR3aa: CASSLGTGSNQPQHF; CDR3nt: TGTGCCAGCAGCTTGGGTACAGGGAGCAATCAGCCCCAGCATTTT